This TCR beta chain was sequenced in a study of T cell changes during pregnancy in multiple sclerosis. Assay used: immunoSEQ multiplex PCR; TCRdb lists only in-frame clones, some missing. Here the sample spans over 60,000 clones, roughly nine tenths being singletons. Source: peripheral blood, taken in the third trimester of pregnancy. The TCR was taken from a female donor in good health, enrolled as a control in a pregnancy study.

The chain's CDR3 is CASSGWTASSYNSPLHF. DNA for the CDR3: TGTGCCAGTAGTGGGTGGACTGCGAGCTCCTATAATTCACCCCTCCACTTT. The chain uses TRBV19 and TRBJ1-6, with unresolved D. V was cut by 5 bases and J by 0 bases, with 14 bases left in between. The CDR3 sequence is 17 residues long. Germline V CDR1 and CDR2: LNHDA, SQIVND (reference sequence).